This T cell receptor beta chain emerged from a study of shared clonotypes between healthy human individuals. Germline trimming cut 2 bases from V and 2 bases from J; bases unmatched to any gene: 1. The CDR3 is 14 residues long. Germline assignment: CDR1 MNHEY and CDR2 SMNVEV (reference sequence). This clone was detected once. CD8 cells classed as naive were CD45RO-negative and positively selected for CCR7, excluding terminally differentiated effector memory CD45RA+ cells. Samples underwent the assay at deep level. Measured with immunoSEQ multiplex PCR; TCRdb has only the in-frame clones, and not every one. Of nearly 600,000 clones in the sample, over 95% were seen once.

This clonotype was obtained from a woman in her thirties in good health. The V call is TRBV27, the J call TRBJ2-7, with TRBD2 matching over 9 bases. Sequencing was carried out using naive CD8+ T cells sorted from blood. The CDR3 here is CASSLASGTYEQYF. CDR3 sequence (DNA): TGTGCCAGCAGTTTAGCTAGCGGGACCTACGAGCAGTACTTC.